The TCR beta chain described here comes from a study of T cell clones after liver transplantation. Background on the study: Third-party-reactive TCRbeta sequences from pre-transplant mixed lymphocyte reactions served as antigen-independent comparators. Overall study results and limits: A larger donor-reactive than third-party decline suggested partial antigen-specific deletion.

Sequencing of dividing CFSE-low cells from the MLR defined alloreactive TCRbeta sequences. Pre-transplant recipient cells met graft donor PBMCs, splenocytes, lymph-node cells, or third-party PBMCs. This CDR3 has 14 amino acids. Germline assignment: CDR1 LGHNA and CDR2 YSLEER. V was cut by 0 bases and J by 2 bases, with 5 bases left in between. Data came from immunoSEQ multiplex PCR; TCRdb stores just in-frame clones and leaves some out. The sample carries some 3,000 clones, 20% to 25% recorded once. This clone has a handful of counts. The antigen is unknown. Sequenced input: CD4+ T cells from PBMCs cultured with third-party cells. The chain has TRBV4-3 and TRBJ1-5; D may be TRBD1 (5 bases). This TCR derives from a human patient who received a liver transplant. Some T cells could come from the graft donor. CDR3 sequence: CASSQEGGNQPQHF. The CDR3 DNA is TGCGCCAGCAGCCAAGAGGGGGGCAATCAGCCCCAGCATTTT.